This TCR beta chain was sequenced for a study of cytomegalovirus exposure and HLA in healthy donors. Overall study: Within the Caucasian-associated ancestry cluster were 65% to 85% of the approximately 400 genotyped donors.

PCR employed 60 Vbeta and 13 Jbeta primers. Method: immunoSEQ multiplex PCR; TCRdb's copy keeps in-frame clones and lacks some. This table has some 190,000 clones, around 86% appearing once. Each of the donors was a healthy bone marrow donor. The clonotype was recovered from a woman under 30 in good health and CMV-seronegative. Source material: PBMCs.

CDR3 nucleotides: TGCGCCAGCAGCTGGACAAGATCCTACGAGCAGTACTTC. It codes for CASSWTRSYEQYF. The V gene is TRBV5-1, the J gene TRBJ2-7, with D perhaps matching TRBD1 (5 bases). CDR1 and CDR2 (germline): SGHRS, YFSETQ. With 3 bases removed from V and 1 base from J, the gap between germline ends came to 8 bases. This CDR3 region has 13 residues.